This note documents a single TCR beta chain sequence. Its matching antigen is unknown. Rectal tissue came from one to two pinch biopsies taken at colonoscopy. The source of the sample is a study of pediatric ulcerative colitis. On the study more broadly: Most patients had pancolitis, and two had left-sided colitis. Study results and caveats: A couple of rectal clonotypes were found only in ulcerative colitis patients, all of them.

This was a survey-level run. Data came from immunoSEQ multiplex PCR; TCRdb stores just in-frame clones and leaves some out. The sample consists of about 35,000 clones, roughly 77% of them appearing once. The CDR3 runs 13 residues. Germline V lookup: CDR1 SQVTM, CDR2 ANQGSEA. Trimming at V came to 5 bases and at J to 7 bases, leaving 5 bases not matched to a gene. Specimen: gut tissue. The sequence was collected from a boy between 10 and 17 years old with mild ulcerative colitis. V is TRBV29-1 and J is TRBJ1-4; TRBD1 agrees at 9 bases. The CDR3, as DNA: TGCAGCGTTAGACAGGGGGGAAGTGAAAAACTGTTTTTT. Translated, it gives CSVRQGGSEKLFF.